This paragraph reports one TCR beta chain. Its cognate antigen is unknown. The sample comes from a study of OX40 agonist ivuxolimab in advanced cancers. Study summary: Patients received intravenous ivuxolimab every 2 weeks at 0.01 to 10 mg/kg. Whole-study findings and limits: Nonresponders, in some cases, also had low normalized T-cell clonal expansion. Average numbers of expanded clones were greater in CD8+ T cells than in CD4+. Doses of 0.1 to 3.0 mg/kg were accompanied by clonal expansion of CD4+ and CD8+ blood T cells by week 6.

Using immunoSEQ multiplex PCR, the repertoire was profiled, and TCRdb retains in-frame clones only, with some absent. In the table there are some 72,000 clones, approximately 90% of which are singletons. Per germline, CDR1 LNHNV and CDR2 YYDKDF (reference sequence). This CDR3 spans 13 amino acids. Trimming at V came to 0 bases and at J to 9 bases, leaving 2 bases not matched to a gene. Sequencing was performed on CD4+ or CD8+ T cells sorted from blood, taken in a trial of the OX40 agonist ivuxolimab. The sequence derives from an adult with an advanced solid tumor such as melanoma, head and neck, liver or kidney cancer. The genes are TRBV15 and TRBJ2-1; 7 bases are shared with TRBD1. This CDR3 is CATSREGDSEQFF. CDR3 sequence (DNA): TGTGCCACCAGCAGAGAAGGGGACAGTGAGCAGTTCTTC.